This T cell receptor beta chain originates from a study of cytomegalovirus exposure and HLA in healthy donors. As for this clone: The identical CDR3 is also encoded by other nucleotide sequences in the sample.

In the PCR, 60 Vbeta and 13 Jbeta primers were used. TCRdb keeps only in-frame clones here, not all; method: immunoSEQ multiplex PCR. Of just over 95,000 clones in the sample, roughly three quarters were seen once. The CDR3 spans 12 residues. Germline CDR1 is SGHRS and CDR2 is YFSETQ. Trimming left V 0 bases short and J 4 bases short, with 5 bases between. The chain carries TRBV5-1 and TRBJ2-7; D is uncertain. Material: PBMCs. This clonotype originated in a woman aged 40 to 49 in good health and CMV-seronegative. CDR3: CASSLGGYEQYF. CDR3 DNA sequence: TGCGCCAGCAGCTTGGGCGGTTACGAGCAGTACTTC. The whole variable domain, filled in from reference TRBV5-1 and TRBJ2-7, reads KAGVTQTPRYLIKTRGQQVTLSCSPISGHRSVSWYQQTPGQGLQFLFEYFSETQRNKGNFPGRFSGRQFSNSRSEMNVSTLELGDSALYLCASSLGGYEQYFGPGTRLTVT.